This TCR beta chain originates from a study of spatial heterogeneity in lung cancer. This clonotype was counted many times. Time point in this sample: sample taken at primary tumor resection. There were some 76 donors, all of them untreated patients with early-stage non-small cell lung cancer. TCRdb recomputed calls from the 5' RACE reads with MiXCR, one row per CDR3 protein. The sample lists under 80,000 distinct CDR3 sequences; under 7.5% were seen once. The CDR3 spans 15 residues. The germline gives CDR1 SNHLY, CDR2 FYNNEI. Trimming shortened V by 4 bases and J by 0 bases, and 10 bases separated the two germline ends.

This receptor was identified in a female donor with early-stage non-small cell lung cancer. The chain uses TRBV2 and TRBJ2-1; D not certain. This material consisted of PBMCs, taken at surgery. DNA of the CDR3: TGTGCCAGCAGTGTCGGGCCTCCCTCCTACAATGAGCAGTTCTTC. This sequence encodes CASSVGPPSYNEQFF.